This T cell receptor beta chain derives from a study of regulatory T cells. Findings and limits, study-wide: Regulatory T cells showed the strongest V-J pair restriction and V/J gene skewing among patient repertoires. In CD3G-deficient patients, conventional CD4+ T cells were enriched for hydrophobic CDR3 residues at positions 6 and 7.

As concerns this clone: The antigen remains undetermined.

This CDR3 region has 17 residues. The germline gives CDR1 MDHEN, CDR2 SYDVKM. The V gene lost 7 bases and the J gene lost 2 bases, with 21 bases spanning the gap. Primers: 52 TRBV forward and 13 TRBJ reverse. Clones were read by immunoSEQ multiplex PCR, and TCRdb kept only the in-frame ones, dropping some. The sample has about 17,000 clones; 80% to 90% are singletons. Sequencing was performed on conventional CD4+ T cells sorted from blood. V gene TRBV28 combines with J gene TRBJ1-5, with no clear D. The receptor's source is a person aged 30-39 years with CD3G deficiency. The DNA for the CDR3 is TGTGCCAGCAACCCGGTCCCCCAAGGGAGCGGCAATCAGCCCCAGCATTTT. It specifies CASNPVPQGSGNQPQHF.